Below are 13 T cell receptor delta chains sequenced from a single sample in a study of gammadelta T cells in human blood. TCRdb reanalysed the RT-PCR reads via CATT. The repertoire includes 1,000 to 1,300 delta-chain clones, less than 6.5% of them detected once, and 9.2% sits in the top ten. The source material was non-Vgamma9Vdelta2 gamma-delta T cells from infant blood. These receptor sequences come from a human donor.

This clone was seen a few times. A much larger clone differs by one base, so this may be a read error. The V and J genes are TRDV1 and TRDJ3; D unresolved. Germline V CDR1 and CDR2: TSWWSYY, QGS. CDR3 length: 20 residues. Written as DNA, the CDR3 is TGTGCTCTTGGGAAACTCCGCTGGCCCCCCAGCTCCTGGGACACCCGACAGATGTTTTTC. This translates into CALGKLRWPPSSWDTRQMFF.

By share, this clone ranks as medium-sized. This chain connects TRDV1 to TRDJ1, with 13 bases identical to TRDD3. Per the germline V gene, CDR1 is TSWWSYY and CDR2 is QGS. The ends lost 3 bases at V and 2 bases at J; junction bases unmatched: 18. The CDR3 has 21 amino acids. CDR3 DNA sequence: TGTGCTCTTGGGGACCCCGCTTCCAGCACTGGGGGATACGAACAAACCGATAAACTCATCTTT. Its translation: CALGDPASSTGGYEQTDKLIF.

This clone has just a few counts. This probably arose from a read error, given a far larger clone one base away. V gene TRAV38-2/DV8 combines with J gene TRDJ1, with D possibly being TRDD3 (6 bases). The CDR3 length is 19 residues. CDR1 is TSESDYY, CDR2 QEAYKQQN, per germline. Here the CDR3 DNA reads TGTGCTTATAGGAGCGCGCGGGGGACCTCGAGCGTTTATGGAGATATACTCATCTTT. Protein product: CAYRSARGTSSVYGDILIF.

Sample share makes this clone medium-sized. This chain connects TRDV1 to TRDJ1; the match to TRDD3 covers 9 bases. Germline V gene lookup returns CDR1 TSWWSYY and CDR2 QGS. The ends lost 7 bases at V and 0 bases at J; junction bases unmatched: 12. The length of the CDR3 is 17 residues. The CDR3 sequence is CALASSGGSRYTDKLIF. Here the CDR3 DNA reads TGTGCTCTTGCGTCTTCTGGGGGATCCCGGTACACCGATAAACTCATCTTT.

Regarding this clone: Possible read error: a much larger clone is one base away. The chain combines TRDV1 with TRDJ1; 7 bases match TRDD2. In germline, CDR1 is TSWWSYY, CDR2 QGS. V lost 4 bases to trimming and J lost 0 bases; unmatched junction nucleotides: 20. The CDR3 length is 20 residues. CDR3 DNA: TGTGCTCTTGGGGGATTTCCTACTCCCTACTGGTGGAGTTACACCGATAAACTCATCTTT. It encodes CALGGFPTPYWWSYTDKLIF.

This clone rates as large. The chain has TRDV2 and TRDJ1; TRDD3 aligns across 11 bases. This CDR3 region has 17 residues. Germline V gene data show CDR1 as GEAIGNYY and CDR2 as EKD. J was trimmed by 0 bases and V by 5 bases; bases with no gene match: 10. CDR3 residues: CACVLDWGIGNTDKLIF. CDR3 nucleotides: TGTGCCTGTGTCCTCGACTGGGGGATAGGGAACACCGATAAACTCATCTTT.

Concerning this clone itself: Since a much larger clone is just one base distant, this may be a read error. V and J are TRDV1 and TRDJ3, with D possibly matching TRDD3 (6 bases). Between the trimmed V and J ends, which lost 8 bases and 0 bases, there was a span of 20 bases. The germline V gene encodes CDR1 TSWWSYY and CDR2 QGS. This CDR3 contains 19 residues. Here the CDR3 DNA reads TGTGCTCTTAGGTATTACTGGGTCAACAGCTCCTGGGACACCCGACAGATGTTTTTC. It translates to CALRYYWVNSSWDTRQMFF.

This clone rates as large. The chain links TRDV1 to TRDJ1; no clear D gene. V lost 0 bases and J 6 bases, leaving 8 bases between the germline ends. Germline lookup yields CDR1 TSWWSYY and CDR2 QGS. This CDR3 region has 13 residues. In nucleotides, the CDR3 is TGTGCTCTTGGGGAACTAAGGGGCTATAAACTCATCTTT. Amino acids: CALGELRGYKLIF.

Comment on this clone: A read error may explain this, as a much larger clone is one base away. Additional DNA sequences in this sample encode the identical CDR3. The chain couples TRDV1 to TRDJ1; possible D gene TRDD2, 6 bases. V lost 5 bases, J lost 0 bases, and 28 bases lay in between. This CDR3 contains 20 residues. Germline CDR1 TSWWSYY, CDR2 QGS. This CDR3 is CALGLPRPTGPLEYTDKLIF. CDR3 DNA: TGTGCTCTTGGGCTTCCTCGACCTACTGGACCACTAGAGTACACCGATAAACTCATCTTT.

By frequency in the sample, this clone is medium-sized. Other DNA sequences in the sample encode the same CDR3. The J gene corresponds to TRDJ2; a V gene call is absent. The CDR3 has 10 residues. CDR3 amino acids: CSALTAQLFF. CDR3 DNA: TGTAGTGCTTTGACAGCACAACTCTTCTTT.

Points on this clone: A far larger clone is just one base off, so this is likely a read error. The chain has TRDV1 and TRDJ3, with 8 positions matching TRDD3. Per the germline V gene, CDR1 is TSWWSYY and CDR2 is QGS. The CDR3 is 27 amino acids. The CDR3 coding sequence is TGTGCTCTTGGGGAAGCGCGGGCCCCAAGCGCGGCGGTACTGGGGGGTCGCAGCTCCTGGGACACCCGACTGATGTTTTTC. It encodes CALGEARAPSAAVLGGRSSWDTRLMFF.

By sample share, this clone is large. V usage is TRDV1 and J usage is TRDJ3; TRDD3 agrees at 7 bases. CDR3 size: 27 residues. The ends lost 2 bases at V and 0 bases at J; junction bases unmatched: 31. In germline, CDR1 is TSWWSYY, CDR2 QGS. The CDR3, as DNA: TGTGCTCTTGGGGAAAGTCCGGTGGGGCCCCCGTCTACCCGGGGGATTGCGAACTCCTGGGACACCCGACAGATGTTTTTC. Amino acids: CALGESPVGPPSTRGIANSWDTRQMFF.

By its share, this clone is medium-sized. The chain carries TRDV1 and TRDJ1; TRDD3 matches 7 bases. The CDR3 runs 22 residues. The J segment lost 0 bases and the V segment lost 5 bases, leaving 27 bases of the junction unmatched. In germline, CDR1 is TSWWSYY, CDR2 QGS. In DNA form, the CDR3 reads TGTGCTCTTGGGAGGGGACGAATCTACAATCGGCTGGGGGCACCGTACACCGATAAACTCATCTTT. This encodes CALGRGRIYNRLGAPYTDKLIF.